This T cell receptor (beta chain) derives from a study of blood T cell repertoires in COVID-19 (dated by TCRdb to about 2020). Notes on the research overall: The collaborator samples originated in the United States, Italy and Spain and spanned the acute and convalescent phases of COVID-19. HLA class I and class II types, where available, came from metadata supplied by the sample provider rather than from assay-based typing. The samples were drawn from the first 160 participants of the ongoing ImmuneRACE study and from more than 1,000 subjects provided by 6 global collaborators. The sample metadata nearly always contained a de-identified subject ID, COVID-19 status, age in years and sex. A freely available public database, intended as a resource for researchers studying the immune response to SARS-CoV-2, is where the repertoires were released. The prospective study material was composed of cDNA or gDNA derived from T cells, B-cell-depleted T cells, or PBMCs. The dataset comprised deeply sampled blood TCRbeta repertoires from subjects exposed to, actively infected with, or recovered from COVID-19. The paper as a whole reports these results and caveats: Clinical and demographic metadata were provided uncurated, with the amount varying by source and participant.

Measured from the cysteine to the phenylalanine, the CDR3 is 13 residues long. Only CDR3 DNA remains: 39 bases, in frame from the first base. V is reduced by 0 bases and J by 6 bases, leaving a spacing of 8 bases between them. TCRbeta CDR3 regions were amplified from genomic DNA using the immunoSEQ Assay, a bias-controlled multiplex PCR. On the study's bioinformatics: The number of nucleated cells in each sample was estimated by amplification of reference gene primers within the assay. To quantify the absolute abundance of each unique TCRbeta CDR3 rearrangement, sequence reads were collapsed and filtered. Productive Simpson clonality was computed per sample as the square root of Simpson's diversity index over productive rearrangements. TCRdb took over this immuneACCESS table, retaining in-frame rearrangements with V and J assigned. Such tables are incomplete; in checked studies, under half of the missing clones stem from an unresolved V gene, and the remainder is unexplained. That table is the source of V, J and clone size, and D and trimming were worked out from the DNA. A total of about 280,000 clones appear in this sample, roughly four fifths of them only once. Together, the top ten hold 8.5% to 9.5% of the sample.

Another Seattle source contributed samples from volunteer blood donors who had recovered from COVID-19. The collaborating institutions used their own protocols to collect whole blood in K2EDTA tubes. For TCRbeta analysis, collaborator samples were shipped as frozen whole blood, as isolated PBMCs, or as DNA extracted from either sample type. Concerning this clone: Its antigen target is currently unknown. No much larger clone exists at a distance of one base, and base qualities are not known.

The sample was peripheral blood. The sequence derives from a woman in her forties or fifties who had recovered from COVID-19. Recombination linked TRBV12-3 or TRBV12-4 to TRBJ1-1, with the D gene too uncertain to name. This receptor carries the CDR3 CASSLAGGPEAFF. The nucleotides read TGTGCCAGCAGTTTAGCTGGAGGCCCTGAAGCTTTCTTT.